The 2 T cell receptor beta chains below were found in one sample sequenced in a study of Graves' ophthalmopathy and Graves' hyperthyroidism listed by TCRdb under 2018. These reads were obtained on an Illumina HiSeq 2000. For repertoire sequencing, the TCR beta CDR3 regions were amplified from RNA transcripts. The first round of RT-PCR was done with HTBI primers and the Qiagen OneStep RT-PCR kit, and was followed by a second round of multiplex PCR, then size selection and purification. TCRdb reprocessed the public reads (quality trimming at Q25 with fastp, clone calling with MiXCR) and kept in-frame beta chains. Under each unique CDR3 protein, matching rows form one entry showing the most common genes and DNA. The sample records 650,000 to 900,000 distinct CDR3 sequences, approximately 40% of which are singletons. Together, the top ten hold 44% of the sample. The sequencing sample was made of peripheral blood. These receptor sequences come from an adult man with Graves' ophthalmopathy.

Of note for this clonotype: The conserved final phenylalanine or tryptophan is absent from the CDR3, which likely points to a read error. The limits of the CDR3 on the DNA are not certain, so only TCRdb's listed CDR3 is given. The chain recombines TRBV2 with TRBJ2-7; the table calls TRBD1, which could not be checked here. The CDR3 spans 8 residues, counting both ends. CDR1 is SNHLY, CDR2 FYNNEI, per germline. Here the CDR3 reads CASSDWSG.

This clonotype was seen at least ten times. The chain links TRBV7-8 to TRBJ1-3; no clear D gene. Per germline, CDR1 SGHVS and CDR2 FQNEAQ. The CDR3 is 13 residues long. The germline V and J ends were trimmed by 5 bases and 4 bases, with 9 bases remaining between them. CDR3 coding DNA: TGTGCCAGCAGCAGCCGCGACGGAAACACCATATATTTT. Protein sequence: CASSSRDGNTIYF.